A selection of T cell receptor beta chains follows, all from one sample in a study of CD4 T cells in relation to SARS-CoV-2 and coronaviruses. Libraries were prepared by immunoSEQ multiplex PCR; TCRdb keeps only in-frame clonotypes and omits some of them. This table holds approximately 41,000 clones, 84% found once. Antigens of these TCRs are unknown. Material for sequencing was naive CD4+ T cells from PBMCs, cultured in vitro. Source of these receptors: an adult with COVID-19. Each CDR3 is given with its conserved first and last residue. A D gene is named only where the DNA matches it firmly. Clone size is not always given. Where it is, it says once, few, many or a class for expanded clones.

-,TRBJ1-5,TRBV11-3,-,TGTGCCAGCAGCCCGACGGGGGTAGGTAGCAATCAGCCCCAGCATTTT,CASSPTGVGSNQPQHF
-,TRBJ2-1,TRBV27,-,TGTGCCAGCAGTTATCGAGAGTCATACAATGAGCAGTTCTTC,CASSYRESYNEQFF
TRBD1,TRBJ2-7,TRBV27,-,TGTGCCAGCAGTCCGAAACCCGGGACAGGGCTACAGAAGACCTACGAGCAGTACTTC,CASSPKPGTGLQKTYEQYF
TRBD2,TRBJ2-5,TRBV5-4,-,TGTGCCAGCAGCTTGTGGCTAGCGGGCTTGGAGACCCAGTACTTC,CASSLWLAGLETQYF
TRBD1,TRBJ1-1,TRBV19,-,TGTGCCAGTACTACGGGACAGAGGAACACTGAAGCTTTCTTT,CASTTGQRNTEAFF
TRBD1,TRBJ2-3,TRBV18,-,TGTGCCAGCTCACCGGGACAGGGGGCCACAGATACGCAGTATTTT,CASSPGQGATDTQYF
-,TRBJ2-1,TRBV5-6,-,TGTGCCAGCAGCTTGGGGACTCCCCGACGGTACTACAATGAGCAGTTCTTC,CASSLGTPRRYYNEQFF
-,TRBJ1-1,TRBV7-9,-,TGTGCCAGCAGTAGCATCATAGGCGGTGAAGCTTTCTTT,CASSSIIGGEAFF
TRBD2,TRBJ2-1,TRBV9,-,TGTGCCAGCAGCGTAGCGGGAGGTCCTAATGAGCAGTTCTTC,CASSVAGGPNEQFF
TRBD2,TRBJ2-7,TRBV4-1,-,TGCGCCAGCAGCCAAACACTAGCGGGAGTGGGCGAGCAGTACTTC,CASSQTLAGVGEQYF
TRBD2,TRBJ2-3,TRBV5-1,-,TGCGCCAGCAGCTTGGTTGTTCGCGGGAGGGCCATTTCGGGAGATACGCAGTATTTT,CASSLVVRGRAISGDTQYF
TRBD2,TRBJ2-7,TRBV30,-,TGTGCCTGGAGTAGCGGAAGCGGGACTACCGAGCAGTACTTC,CAWSSGSGTTEQYF
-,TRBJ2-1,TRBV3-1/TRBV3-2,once,TGTGCCAGCAGCCAAGGTTTGTTAGATTTGTTCTTC,CASSQGLLDLFF
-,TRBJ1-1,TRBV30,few,TGTGCCTGGAGACAGACGAACACTGAAGCTTTCTTT,CAWRQTNTEAFF
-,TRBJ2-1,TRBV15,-,TGTGCCACCAGCAGATCCGGGCGGTCGAATGAGCAGTTCTTC,CATSRSGRSNEQFF
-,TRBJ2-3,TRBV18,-,TGTGCCAGCTCACCAGGCAGGATCGCAGATACGCAGTATTTT,CASSPGRIADTQYF
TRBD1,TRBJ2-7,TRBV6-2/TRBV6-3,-,TGTGCCAGCAGTAGATACAGGGGGCCCTACGAGCAGTACTTC,CASSRYRGPYEQYF
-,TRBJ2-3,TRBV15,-,TGTGCCACCAGCAGAGATCCCCCCGGGCTAGCGACAGATACGCAGTATTTT,CATSRDPPGLATDTQYF
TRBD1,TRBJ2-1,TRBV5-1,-,TGCGCCAGCAGCTTGGGAAGGACAGGGGGCTTGGAGCAGTTCTTC,CASSLGRTGGLEQFF
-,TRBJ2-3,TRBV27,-,TGTGCCAGCTCACCTGGTGATACGCAGTATTTT,CASSPGDTQYF
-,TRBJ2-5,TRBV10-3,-,TGTGCCATCAGTGAGTCGGGCCCAACCCCACAATTCCAGACCCAGTACTTC,CAISESGPTPQFQTQYF
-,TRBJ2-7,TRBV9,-,TGTGCCAGCAGCCCAACCGGCCGTGGAGGGGGCTACGAGCAGTACTTC,CASSPTGRGGGYEQYF
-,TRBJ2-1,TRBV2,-,TGTGCCAGCAGTGAAACGGGAAATGAGCAGTTCTTC,CASSETGNEQFF
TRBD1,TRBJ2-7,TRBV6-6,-,TGTGCCAGCAGGGGGGGACAGGAGATCTACGAGCAGTACTTC,CASRGGQEIYEQYF
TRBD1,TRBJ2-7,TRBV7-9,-,TGTGCCAGCAGCCCGGGACAGATCTACGAGCAGTACTTC,CASSPGQIYEQYF
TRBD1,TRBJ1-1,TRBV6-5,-,TGTGCCAGCAGTTACGACAGGGCAGGCACTGAAGCTTTCTTT,CASSYDRAGTEAFF
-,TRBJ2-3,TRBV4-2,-,TGTGCCAGCAGCCAAGATAGCCCCCGCACAGATACGCAGTATTTT,CASSQDSPRTDTQYF
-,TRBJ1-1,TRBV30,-,TGTGCCTGGAGTGGAAGCACTGAAGCTTTCTTT,CAWSGSTEAFF
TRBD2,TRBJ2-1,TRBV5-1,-,TGCGCCAGCAGCCCAACTAGCGGTCCGAACAATGAGCAGTTCTTC,CASSPTSGPNNEQFF
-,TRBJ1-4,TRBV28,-,TGTGCCAGCAGTGAAACAGGGACTAATGAAAAACTGTTTTTT,CASSETGTNEKLFF
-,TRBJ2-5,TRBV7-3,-,TGTGCCAGCAGCCCAGGGCCGGGGCAAGAGACCCAGTACTTC,CASSPGPGQETQYF
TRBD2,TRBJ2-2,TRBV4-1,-,TGCGCCAGCAGCCAAGAGGCGGGAGGGAGGACCGGGGAGCTGTTTTTT,CASSQEAGGRTGELFF
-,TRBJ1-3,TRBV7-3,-,TGTGCCAGCAGCTTGGCCCCGGGGGACACCATATATTTT,CASSLAPGDTIYF
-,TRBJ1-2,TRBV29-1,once,TGCAGCGGGAGACCAGGGCTAAAGGCCGAGACCTTC,CSGRPGLKAETF
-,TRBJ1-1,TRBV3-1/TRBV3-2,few,TGTGCCAGCAGCCAAGTTAGTGCAATGAACACTGAAGCTTTCTTT,CASSQVSAMNTEAFF
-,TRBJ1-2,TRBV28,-,TGTGCCAGCAGTGCATCACCCGCGAACGGCCTGAGTAACTATGGCTACACCTTC,CASSASPANGLSNYGYTF
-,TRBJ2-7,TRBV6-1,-,TGTGCCAGCAGTGAAGCGGCGGGGACCTCCTACGAGCAGTACTTC,CASSEAAGTSYEQYF
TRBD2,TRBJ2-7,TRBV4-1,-,TGCGCCAGCAGACCTCATCTAGCGGGAGAGGGCGAGCAGTACTTC,CASRPHLAGEGEQYF
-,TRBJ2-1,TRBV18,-,TGTGCCAGCTCACCGGGCGGTAGGTCCTACAATGAGCAGTTCTTC,CASSPGGRSYNEQFF
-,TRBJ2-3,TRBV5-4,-,TGTGCCAGCAGCCCCCTACAAACTGGGCCCACAGATACGCAGTATTTT,CASSPLQTGPTDTQYF
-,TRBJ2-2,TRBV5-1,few,TGCGCCAGCAGCTTAGTCCAGGGCGCGAACACCGGGGAGCTGTTTTTT,CASSLVQGANTGELFF
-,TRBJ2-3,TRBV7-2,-,TGTGCCAGCAGCTTTAAGCGGAGTTTTTACACAGATACGCAGTATTTT,CASSFKRSFYTDTQYF